The present T cell receptor beta chain was sequenced within a study of blood T cell repertoires in COVID-19. Turning to the study itself: COVID-19 samples from acute and convalescent phases originated in the United States, Italy and Spain. T cells, B-cell-depleted T cells, or PBMCs provided the cDNA or gDNA that served as material.

As concerns this clone: An end of the junction differs from the germline gene, which may be a read error.

Per the original data handling: Amplified reference gene primers provided the basis for estimating nucleated cell counts. Method: immunoSEQ multiplex PCR; TCRdb's copy keeps in-frame clones and lacks some. V, J and clone size were drawn from that table, and D and trimming were deduced from the DNA. The data contain 60,000 to 75,000 clones, roughly 85% of them seen just once; the ten biggest clones take up more than 20%. CDR1 and CDR2 (germline): LGHNA, YSLEER. The CDR3 is made up of 13 amino acids. V gene TRBV4-3 combines with J gene TRBJ2-7; D possibly corresponds to TRBD1 (6 bases). The receptor was isolated from a man in his fifties or sixties with active or convalescent COVID-19. Sequencing was done on a sample of peripheral blood. DNA for the CDR3: TGCGCCAGCAGCCAAGAGTGGGCGACAGGACTTGTTTTC. This codes for CASSQEWATGLVF.